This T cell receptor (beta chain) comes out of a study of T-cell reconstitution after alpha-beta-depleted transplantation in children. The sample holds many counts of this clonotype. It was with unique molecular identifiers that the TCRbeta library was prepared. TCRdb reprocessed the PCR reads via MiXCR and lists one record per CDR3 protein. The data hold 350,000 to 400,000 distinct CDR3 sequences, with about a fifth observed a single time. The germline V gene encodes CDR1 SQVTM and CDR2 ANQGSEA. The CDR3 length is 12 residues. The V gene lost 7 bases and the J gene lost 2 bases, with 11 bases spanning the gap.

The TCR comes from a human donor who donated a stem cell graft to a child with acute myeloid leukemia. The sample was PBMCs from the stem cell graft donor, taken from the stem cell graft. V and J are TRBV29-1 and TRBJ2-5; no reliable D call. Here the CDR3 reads CSAETLQETQYF. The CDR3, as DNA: TGCAGCGCCGAGACATTACAAGAGACCCAGTACTTC.